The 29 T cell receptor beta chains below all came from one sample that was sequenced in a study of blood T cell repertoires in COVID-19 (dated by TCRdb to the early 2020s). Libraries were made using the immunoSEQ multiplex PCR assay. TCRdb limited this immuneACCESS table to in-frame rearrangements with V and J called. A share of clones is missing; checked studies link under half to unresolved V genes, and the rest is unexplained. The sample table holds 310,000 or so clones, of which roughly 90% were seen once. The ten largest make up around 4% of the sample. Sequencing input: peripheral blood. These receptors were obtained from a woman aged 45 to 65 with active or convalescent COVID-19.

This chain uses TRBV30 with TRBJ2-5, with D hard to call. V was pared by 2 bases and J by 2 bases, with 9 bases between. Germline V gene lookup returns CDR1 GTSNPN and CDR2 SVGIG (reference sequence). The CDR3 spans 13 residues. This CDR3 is CAWSSQKQETQYF. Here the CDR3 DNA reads TGTGCCTGGAGTTCTCAGAAGCAAGAGACCCAGTACTTC.

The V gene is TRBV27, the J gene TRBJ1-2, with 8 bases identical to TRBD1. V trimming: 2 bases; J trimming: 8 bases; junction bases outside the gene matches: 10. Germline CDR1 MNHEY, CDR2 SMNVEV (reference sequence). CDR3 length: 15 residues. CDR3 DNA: TGTGCCAGCAGTTTACAGGCAGGGGGCGTCTGGGGCTACACCTTC. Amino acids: CASSLQAGGVWGYTF.

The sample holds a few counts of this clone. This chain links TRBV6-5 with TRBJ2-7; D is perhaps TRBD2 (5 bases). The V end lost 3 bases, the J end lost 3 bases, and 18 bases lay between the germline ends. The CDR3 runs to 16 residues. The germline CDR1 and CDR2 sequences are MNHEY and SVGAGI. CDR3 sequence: CASSYRTPLARYEQYF. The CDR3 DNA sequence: TGTGCCAGCAGTTATAGGACCCCCCTAGCCCGCTACGAGCAGTACTTC.

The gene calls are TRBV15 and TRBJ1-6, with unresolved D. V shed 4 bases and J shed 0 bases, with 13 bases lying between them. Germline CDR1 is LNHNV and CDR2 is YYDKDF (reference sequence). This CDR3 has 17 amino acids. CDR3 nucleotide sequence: TGTGCCACCAGCAACCAGGTGTCCAGCTCCTATAATTCACCCCTCCACTTT. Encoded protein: CATSNQVSSSYNSPLHF. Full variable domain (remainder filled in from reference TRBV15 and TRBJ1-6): DAMVIQNPRYQVTQFGKPVTLSCSQTLNHNVMYWYQQKSSQAPKLLFHYYDKDFNNEADTPDNFQSRRPNTSFCFLDIRSPGLGDTAMYLCATSNQVSSSYNSPLHFGNGTRLTVT.

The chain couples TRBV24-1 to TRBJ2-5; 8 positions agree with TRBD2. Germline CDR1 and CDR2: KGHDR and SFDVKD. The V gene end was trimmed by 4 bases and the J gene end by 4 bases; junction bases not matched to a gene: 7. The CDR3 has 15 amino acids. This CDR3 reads CATSDPSGSGETQYF. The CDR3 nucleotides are TGTGCCACCAGTGACCCCAGCGGGAGTGGAGAGACCCAGTACTTC.

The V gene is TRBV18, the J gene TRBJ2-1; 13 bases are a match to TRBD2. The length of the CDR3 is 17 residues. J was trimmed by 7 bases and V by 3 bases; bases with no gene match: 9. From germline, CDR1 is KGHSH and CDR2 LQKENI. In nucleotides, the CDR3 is TGTGCCAGCTCACCTGGACTAGCGGGAGTGTTAGGGAATGAGCAGTTCTTC. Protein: CASSPGLAGVLGNEQFF.

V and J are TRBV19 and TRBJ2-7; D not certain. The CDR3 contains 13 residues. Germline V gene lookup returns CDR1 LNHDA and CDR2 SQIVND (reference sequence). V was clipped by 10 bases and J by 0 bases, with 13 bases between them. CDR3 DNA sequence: TGTGCCACGGCGGCAGCGAGCTCCTACGAGCAGTACTTC. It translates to CATAAASSYEQYF.

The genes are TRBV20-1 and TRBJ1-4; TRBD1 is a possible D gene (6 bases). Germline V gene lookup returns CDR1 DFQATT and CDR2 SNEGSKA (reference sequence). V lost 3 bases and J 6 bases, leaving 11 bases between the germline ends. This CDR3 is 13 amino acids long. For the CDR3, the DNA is TGCAGTGCTAGTGAGGACAGCCATGAAAAACTGTTTTTT. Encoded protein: CSASEDSHEKLFF.

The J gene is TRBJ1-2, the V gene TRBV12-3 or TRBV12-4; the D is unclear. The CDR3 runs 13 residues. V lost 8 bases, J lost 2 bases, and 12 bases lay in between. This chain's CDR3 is CASGRRRNYGYTF. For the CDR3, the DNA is TGTGCCAGCGGACGCAGGAGGAACTATGGCTACACCTTC.

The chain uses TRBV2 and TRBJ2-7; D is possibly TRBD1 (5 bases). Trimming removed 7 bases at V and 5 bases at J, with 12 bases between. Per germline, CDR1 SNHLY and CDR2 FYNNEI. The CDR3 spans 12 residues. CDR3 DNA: TGTGCCAGCATGGGGCCTCAGGACGAGCAGTACTTC. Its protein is CASMGPQDEQYF.

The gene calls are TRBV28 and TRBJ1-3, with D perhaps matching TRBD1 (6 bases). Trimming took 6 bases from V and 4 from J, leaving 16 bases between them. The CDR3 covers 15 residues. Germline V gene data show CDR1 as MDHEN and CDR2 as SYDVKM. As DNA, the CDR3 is TGTGCCAGCAGCTATGACAGGATCGGGGGAAACACCATATATTTT. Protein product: CASSYDRIGGNTIYF.

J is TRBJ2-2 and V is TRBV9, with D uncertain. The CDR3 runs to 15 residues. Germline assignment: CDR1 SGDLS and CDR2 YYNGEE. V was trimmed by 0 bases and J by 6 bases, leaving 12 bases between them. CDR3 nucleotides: TGTGCCAGCAGCGTAGGGCAGGCTCAGGCCGGGGAGCTGTTTTTT. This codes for CASSVGQAQAGELFF.

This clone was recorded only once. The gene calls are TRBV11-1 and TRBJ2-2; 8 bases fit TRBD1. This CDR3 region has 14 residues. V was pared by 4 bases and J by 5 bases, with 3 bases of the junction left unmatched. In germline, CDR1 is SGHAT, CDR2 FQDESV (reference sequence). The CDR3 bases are TGTGCCAGCAGCTCAACAGGGGGGACCGGGGAGCTGTTTTTT. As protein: CASSSTGGTGELFF.

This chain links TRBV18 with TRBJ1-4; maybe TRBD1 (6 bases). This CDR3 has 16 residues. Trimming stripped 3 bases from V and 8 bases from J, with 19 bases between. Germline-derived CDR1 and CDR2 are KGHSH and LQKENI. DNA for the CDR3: TGTGCCAGCTCACCGGGTAATACAGGGACGGGCGAAAAACTGTTTTTT. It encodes CASSPGNTGTGEKLFF.

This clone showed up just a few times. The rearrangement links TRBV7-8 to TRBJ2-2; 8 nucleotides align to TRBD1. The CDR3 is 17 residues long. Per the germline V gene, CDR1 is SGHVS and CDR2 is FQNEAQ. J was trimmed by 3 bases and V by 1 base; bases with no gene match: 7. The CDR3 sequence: CASSLGARTGYTGELFF. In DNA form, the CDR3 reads TGTGCCAGCAGCTTAGGGGCCCGGACAGGGTACACCGGGGAGCTGTTTTTT.

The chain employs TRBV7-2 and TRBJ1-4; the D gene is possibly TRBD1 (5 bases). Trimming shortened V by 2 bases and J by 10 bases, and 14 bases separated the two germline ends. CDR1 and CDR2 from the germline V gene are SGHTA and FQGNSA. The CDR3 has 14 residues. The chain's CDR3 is CASSLRGSQGKLFF. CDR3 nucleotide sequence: TGTGCCAGCAGCTTACGGGGGTCCCAGGGAAAACTGTTTTTT.

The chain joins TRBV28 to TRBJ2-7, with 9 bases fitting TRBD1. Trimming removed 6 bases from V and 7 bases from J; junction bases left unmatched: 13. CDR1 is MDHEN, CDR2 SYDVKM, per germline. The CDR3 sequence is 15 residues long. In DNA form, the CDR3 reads TGTGCCAGCAGGAGCCCCGGGACAGGGAGCTCGGAGCAGTACTTC. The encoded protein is CASRSPGTGSSEQYF.

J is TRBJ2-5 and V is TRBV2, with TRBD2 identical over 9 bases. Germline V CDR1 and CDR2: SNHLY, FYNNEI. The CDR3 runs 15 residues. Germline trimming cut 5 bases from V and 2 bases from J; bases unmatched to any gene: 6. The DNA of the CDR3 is TGTGCCAGCAGTCCATCGACTAGCGGTCAAGAGACCCAGTACTTC. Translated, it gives CASSPSTSGQETQYF.

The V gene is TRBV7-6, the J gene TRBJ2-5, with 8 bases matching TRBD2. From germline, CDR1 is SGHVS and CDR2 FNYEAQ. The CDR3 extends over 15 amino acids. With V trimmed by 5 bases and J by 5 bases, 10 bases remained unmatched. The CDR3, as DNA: TGTGCCAGCAGCACTTATCGGACTAGCCGGGAGACCCAGTACTTC. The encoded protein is CASSTYRTSRETQYF.

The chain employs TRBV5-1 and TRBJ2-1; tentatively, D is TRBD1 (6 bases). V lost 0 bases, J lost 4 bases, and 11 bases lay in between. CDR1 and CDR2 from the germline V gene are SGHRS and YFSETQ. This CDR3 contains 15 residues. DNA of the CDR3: TGCGCCAGCAGCTTGGACAGGGATTCTTACAATGAGCAGTTCTTC. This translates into CASSLDRDSYNEQFF.

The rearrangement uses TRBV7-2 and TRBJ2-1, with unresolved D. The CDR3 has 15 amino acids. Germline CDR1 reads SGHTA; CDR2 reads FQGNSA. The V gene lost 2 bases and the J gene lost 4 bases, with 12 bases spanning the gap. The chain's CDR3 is CASSLQVGLYNEQFF. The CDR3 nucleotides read TGTGCCAGCAGCTTACAGGTCGGTTTGTACAATGAGCAGTTCTTC.

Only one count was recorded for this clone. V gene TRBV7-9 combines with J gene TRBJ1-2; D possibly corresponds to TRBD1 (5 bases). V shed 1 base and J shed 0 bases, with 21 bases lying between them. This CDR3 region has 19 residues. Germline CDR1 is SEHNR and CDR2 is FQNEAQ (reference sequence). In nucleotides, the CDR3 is TGTGCCAGCAGCTTAGGGTTATCGGGGGTCGCAGGGACTAACTATGGCTACACCTTC. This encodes CASSLGLSGVAGTNYGYTF.

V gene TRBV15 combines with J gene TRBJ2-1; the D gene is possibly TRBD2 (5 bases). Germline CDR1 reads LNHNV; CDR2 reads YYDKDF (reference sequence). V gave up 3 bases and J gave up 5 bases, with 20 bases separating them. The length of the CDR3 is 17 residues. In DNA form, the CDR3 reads TGTGCCACCAGCAGGGGTCAGAGGGTGAGGGTGGACAATGAGCAGTTCTTC. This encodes CATSRGQRVRVDNEQFF.

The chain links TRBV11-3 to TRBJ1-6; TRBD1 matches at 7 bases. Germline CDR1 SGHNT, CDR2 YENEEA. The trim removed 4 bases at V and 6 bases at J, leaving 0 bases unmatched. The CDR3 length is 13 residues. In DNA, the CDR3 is TGTGCCAGCAGCTCAGGGGGTAATTCACCCCTCCACTTT. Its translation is CASSSGGNSPLHF. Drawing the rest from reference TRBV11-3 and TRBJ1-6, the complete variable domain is EAGVVQSPRYKIIEKKQPVAFWCNPISGHNTLYWYLQNLGQGPELLIRYENEEAVDDSQLPKDRFSAERLKGVDSTLKIQPAELGDSAVYLCASSSGGNSPLHFGNGTRLTVT.

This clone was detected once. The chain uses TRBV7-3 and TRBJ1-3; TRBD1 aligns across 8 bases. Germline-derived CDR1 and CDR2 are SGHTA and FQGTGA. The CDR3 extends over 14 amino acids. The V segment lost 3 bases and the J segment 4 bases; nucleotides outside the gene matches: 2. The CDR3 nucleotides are TGTGCCAGCAGCTTTGGGACAGGAGGAAACACCATATATTTT. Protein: CASSFGTGGNTIYF.

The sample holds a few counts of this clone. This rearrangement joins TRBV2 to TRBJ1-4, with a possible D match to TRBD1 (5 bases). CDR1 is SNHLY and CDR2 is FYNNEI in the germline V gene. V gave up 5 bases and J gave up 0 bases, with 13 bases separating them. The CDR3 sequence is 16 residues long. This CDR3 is CASSSSRVSTNEKLFF. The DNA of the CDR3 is TGTGCCAGCAGTTCTTCCAGGGTGTCAACTAATGAAAAACTGTTTTTT.

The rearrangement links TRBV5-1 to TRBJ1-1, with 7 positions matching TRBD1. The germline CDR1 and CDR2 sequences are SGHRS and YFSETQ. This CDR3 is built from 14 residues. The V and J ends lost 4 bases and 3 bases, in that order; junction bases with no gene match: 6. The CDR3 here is CASSPVQGDTEAFF. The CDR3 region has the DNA TGCGCCAGCAGCCCCGTTCAGGGGGACACTGAAGCTTTCTTT.

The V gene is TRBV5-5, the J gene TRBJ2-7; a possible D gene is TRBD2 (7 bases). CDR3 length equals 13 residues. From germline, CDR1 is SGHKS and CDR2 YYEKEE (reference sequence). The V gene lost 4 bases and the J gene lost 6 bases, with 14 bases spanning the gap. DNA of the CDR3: TGTGCCAGCAGCCCTAGAAGGGGGGGCGAGCAGTACTTC. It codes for CASSPRRGGEQYF.

The CDR3 nucleotides are TGCGCCAGCAGCCAAGAAGGCCTAGCCCACGAGCAGTACTTC. Its translation is CASSQEGLAHEQYF. The J gene is TRBJ2-7, the V gene TRBV4-1; the D gene is possibly TRBD2 (5 bases). V lost 0 bases and J lost 5, with 11 bases in between. From germline, CDR1 is MGHRA and CDR2 YSYEKL. The length of the CDR3 is 14 residues.